This TCR beta chain was sequenced during a study of shared clonotypes between healthy human individuals. An approximately 220 ng quantity of DNA, roughly 32,000 T cell genomes, went into the sorted-subset replicate PCRs. Authors' data handling: Filtering differed, since immunoSEQ gave only junction sequences and no quality scores. Produced via immunoSEQ multiplex PCR; TCRdb's table is partial and in-frame only. V, J and clone size reflect that table, while D and trimming were determined from the DNA. The sample lists hundreds of thousands of clones, 92% occurring once. Positive CCR7 selection of CD45RO-negative cells yielded the naive CD8 cells, and terminally differentiated effector memory CD45RA+ cells were excluded. The specimen was naive CD8+ T cells sorted from blood. The clonotype was recovered from a man aged 25 to 40 in good health.

The chain's CDR3 is CATSLSGSITDTQYF. DNA of the CDR3: TGTGCCACCTCTCTTAGCGGGAGTATAACAGATACGCAGTATTTT. The chain links TRBV6-4 to TRBJ2-3, with TRBD2 matching 9 bases. Germline trimming cut 10 bases from V and 3 bases from J; bases unmatched to any gene: 11. Germline CDR1 and CDR2: MRHNA and SNTAGT. The CDR3 has 15 amino acids.